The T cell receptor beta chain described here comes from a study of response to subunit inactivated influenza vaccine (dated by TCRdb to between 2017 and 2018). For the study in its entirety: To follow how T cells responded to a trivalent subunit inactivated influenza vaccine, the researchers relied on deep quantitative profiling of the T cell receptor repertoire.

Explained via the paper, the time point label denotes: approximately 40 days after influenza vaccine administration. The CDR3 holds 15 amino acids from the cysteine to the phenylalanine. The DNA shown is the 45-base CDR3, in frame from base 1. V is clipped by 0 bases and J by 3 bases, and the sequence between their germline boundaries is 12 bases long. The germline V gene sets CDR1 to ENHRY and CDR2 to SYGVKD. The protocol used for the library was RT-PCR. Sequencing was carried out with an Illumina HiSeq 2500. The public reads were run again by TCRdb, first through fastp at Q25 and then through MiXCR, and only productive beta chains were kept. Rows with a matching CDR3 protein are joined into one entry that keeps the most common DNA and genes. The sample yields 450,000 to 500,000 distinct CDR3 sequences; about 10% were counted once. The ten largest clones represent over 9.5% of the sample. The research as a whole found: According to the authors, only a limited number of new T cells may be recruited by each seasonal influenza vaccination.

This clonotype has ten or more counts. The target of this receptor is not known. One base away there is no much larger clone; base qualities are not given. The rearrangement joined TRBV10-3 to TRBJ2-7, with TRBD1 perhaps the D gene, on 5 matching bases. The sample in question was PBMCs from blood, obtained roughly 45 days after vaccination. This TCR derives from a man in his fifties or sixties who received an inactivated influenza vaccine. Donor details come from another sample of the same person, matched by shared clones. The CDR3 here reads CAISESWGAYYEQYF. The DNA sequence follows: TGTGCCATCAGTGAGTCTTGGGGCGCCTACTACGAGCAGTACTTC.